Listed below are T cell receptor beta chains from one sample, sequenced in a study of cytomegalovirus exposure and HLA in healthy donors. Only in-frame clones appear in the TCRdb table, and some are missing; sequencing was by immunoSEQ multiplex PCR. The sample lists over 110,000 clones, about 80% occurring once. The sequenced sample consisted of PBMCs. Receptors were obtained from a woman between 18 and 29 years old in good health and CMV-seropositive. CDR3s include the opening cysteine and the closing phenylalanine or tryptophan. D genes are given only for firm matches. Clone size is stated in some rows and not others, as once, few, many or a class when expanded.

V: TRBV9
D: TRBD2
size: -
length: 20
J: TRBJ2-3
CDR3: CASSVDPIGGAGGIGDTQYF
DNA: TGTGCCAGCAGCGTAGATCCCATTGGGGGAGCGGGGGGGATAGGAGATACGCAGTATTTT

V: TRBV19
D: TRBD1
size: -
length: 16
J: TRBJ1-1
CDR3: CASSIGGTGRRTEAFF
DNA: TGTGCCAGTAGTATAGGGGGGACAGGGAGGCGGACTGAAGCTTTCTTT

V: TRBV30
D: -
size: -
length: 14
J: TRBJ1-4
CDR3: CAWSQWQGWEKLFF
DNA: TGTGCCTGGAGTCAATGGCAGGGATGGGAAAAACTGTTTTTT

V: TRBV2
D: -
size: few
length: 12
J: TRBJ1-5
CDR3: CASQDGNQPQHF
DNA: TGTGCCAGCCAAGACGGGAATCAGCCCCAGCATTTT

V: TRBV6-5
D: TRBD1
size: -
length: 15
J: TRBJ2-1
CDR3: CASSLRDRTYNEQFF
DNA: TGTGCCAGCAGTCTCCGGGACAGGACTTACAATGAGCAGTTCTTC

V: TRBV7-8
D: TRBD1
size: -
length: 16
J: TRBJ2-7
CDR3: CASSYRSRDSEYEQYF
DNA: TGTGCCAGCAGCTATAGATCCCGGGACAGTGAGTACGAGCAGTACTTC

V: TRBV6-1
D: -
size: -
length: 13
J: TRBJ2-7
CDR3: CASSHRGEGEQYF
DNA: TGTGCCAGCAGTCACAGGGGGGAGGGCGAGCAGTACTTC

V: TRBV9
D: TRBD1
size: -
length: 16
J: TRBJ1-2
CDR3: CASSVGGTGTGDGYTF
DNA: TGTGCCAGCAGCGTAGGGGGAACCGGGACAGGGGATGGCTACACCTTC

V: TRBV15
D: TRBD1
size: few
length: 17
J: TRBJ2-3
CDR3: CATSRGQGAGQVDTQYF
DNA: TGTGCCACCAGCAGAGGTCAGGGGGCAGGGCAAGTGGATACGCAGTATTTT

V: TRBV15
D: TRBD1
size: -
length: 15
J: TRBJ2-1
CDR3: CATSKGTGGYNEQFF
DNA: TGTGCCACCAGCAAAGGGACAGGGGGCTACAATGAGCAGTTCTTC

V: TRBV19
D: TRBD1
size: once
length: 14
J: TRBJ1-5
CDR3: CASSPGTEVQPQHF
DNA: TGTGCCAGTAGCCCCGGGACAGAGGTTCAGCCCCAGCATTTT

V: TRBV9
D: TRBD1
size: -
length: 16
J: TRBJ1-2
CDR3: CASSITTGQANYGYTF
DNA: TGTGCCAGCAGCATCACGACAGGGCAGGCCAACTATGGCTACACCTTC

V: TRBV28
D: TRBD1
size: -
length: 18
J: TRBJ1-1
CDR3: CASSSPLRDRGEDTEAFF
DNA: TGTGCCAGCAGTTCGCCGCTCCGGGACAGGGGTGAGGACACTGAAGCTTTCTTT

V: TRBV6-1
D: -
size: -
length: 15
J: TRBJ2-7
CDR3: CASSDWGDPGYEQYF
DNA: TGTGCCAGCAGTGACTGGGGGGATCCAGGGTACGAGCAGTACTTC

V: TRBV11-1
D: -
size: -
length: 14
J: TRBJ1-5
CDR3: CASSLGPVNQPQHF
DNA: TGTGCCAGCAGCTTAGGTCCGGTCAATCAGCCCCAGCATTTT

V: TRBV7-8
D: TRBD1
size: -
length: 15
J: TRBJ2-6
CDR3: CASSSRGLGANVLTF
DNA: TGTGCCAGCAGCTCGAGGGGGCTCGGGGCCAACGTCCTGACTTTC

V: TRBV5-1
D: TRBD1
size: -
length: 16
J: TRBJ1-1
CDR3: CASSFEPTGINTEAFF
DNA: TGCGCCAGCAGCTTCGAACCGACAGGGATTAACACTGAAGCTTTCTTT

V: TRBV10-3
D: -
size: -
length: 15
J: TRBJ2-7
CDR3: CAISGGVRQSYEQYF
DNA: TGTGCCATCAGTGGGGGCGTTCGACAGTCCTACGAGCAGTACTTC

V: TRBV7-9
D: -
size: -
length: 13
J: TRBJ1-1
CDR3: CASRFQENTEAFF
DNA: TGTGCCAGCAGATTTCAGGAGAACACTGAAGCTTTCTTT

V: TRBV9
D: TRBD1
size: -
length: 18
J: TRBJ2-2
CDR3: CASSVVGTGGTYAGELFF
DNA: TGTGCCAGCAGCGTAGTCGGTACAGGGGGCACTTACGCCGGGGAGCTGTTTTTT

V: TRBV6-1
D: -
size: once
length: 15
J: TRBJ1-1
CDR3: CASSEVDFLDAEAFF
DNA: TGTGCCAGCAGTGAGGTGGACTTTTTAGACGCTGAAGCTTTCTTT

V: TRBV5-1
D: TRBD1
size: -
length: 15
J: TRBJ1-4
CDR3: CASRYDRGLGEKLFF
DNA: TGCGCCAGCAGATATGACAGGGGGCTGGGAGAAAAACTGTTTTTT

V: TRBV5-1
D: -
size: -
length: 13
J: TRBJ1-2
CDR3: CASSLGSNYGYTF
DNA: TGCGCCAGCAGCTTGGGCAGTAACTATGGCTACACCTTC

V: TRBV25-1
D: -
size: -
length: 18
J: TRBJ2-7
CDR3: CASSGGARGAMSSYEQYF
DNA: TGTGCCAGCAGTGGAGGGGCTCGGGGGGCTATGAGCTCCTACGAGCAGTACTTC

V: TRBV15
D: -
size: -
length: 14
J: TRBJ1-1
CDR3: CATSRDLSNTEAFF
DNA: TGTGCCACCAGCAGAGATCTGAGTAACACTGAAGCTTTCTTT

V: TRBV18
D: -
size: -
length: 13
J: TRBJ1-1
CDR3: CASSPGGAAEAFF
DNA: TGTGCCAGCTCACCAGGGGGCGCGGCTGAAGCTTTCTTT

V: TRBV29-1
D: TRBD2
size: -
length: 14
J: TRBJ2-1
CDR3: CSVGTSGVFNEQFF
DNA: TGCAGCGTTGGGACTAGCGGAGTGTTCAATGAGCAGTTCTTC

V: TRBV10-3
D: TRBD1
size: -
length: 16
J: TRBJ2-3
CDR3: CAIQPTGQGFTDTQYF
DNA: TGTGCCATCCAACCCACGGGACAGGGATTCACAGATACGCAGTATTTT

V: TRBV15
D: TRBD2
size: -
length: 14
J: TRBJ2-7
CDR3: CATSRGRGAYEQYF
DNA: TGTGCCACCAGCAGAGGGCGGGGGGCCTACGAGCAGTACTTC

V: TRBV7-7
D: -
size: -
length: 13
J: TRBJ1-1
CDR3: CASSSREGAEAFF
DNA: TGTGCCAGCAGCTCACGCGAGGGGGCTGAAGCTTTCTTT

V: TRBV4-3
D: TRBD2
size: -
length: 17
J: TRBJ2-2
CDR3: CASSQEVGRASTGELFF
DNA: TGCGCCAGCAGCCAAGAGGTGGGGAGGGCGAGCACCGGGGAGCTGTTTTTT

V: TRBV4-2
D: TRBD1
size: once
length: 19
J: TRBJ1-1
CDR3: CASKGGPGGQGASRTEAFF
DNA: TGTGCCAGCAAGGGCGGACCGGGGGGACAGGGGGCGTCGAGGACTGAAGCTTTCTTT